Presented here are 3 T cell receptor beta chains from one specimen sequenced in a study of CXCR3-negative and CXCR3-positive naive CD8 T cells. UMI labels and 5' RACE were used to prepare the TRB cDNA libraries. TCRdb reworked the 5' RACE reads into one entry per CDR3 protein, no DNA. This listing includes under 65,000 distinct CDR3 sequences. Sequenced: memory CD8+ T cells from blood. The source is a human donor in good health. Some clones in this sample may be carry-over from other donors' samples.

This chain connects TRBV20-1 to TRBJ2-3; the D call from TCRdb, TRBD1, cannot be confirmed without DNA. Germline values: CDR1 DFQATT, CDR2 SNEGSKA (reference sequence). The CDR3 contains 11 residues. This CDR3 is CSAGEGDTQYF.

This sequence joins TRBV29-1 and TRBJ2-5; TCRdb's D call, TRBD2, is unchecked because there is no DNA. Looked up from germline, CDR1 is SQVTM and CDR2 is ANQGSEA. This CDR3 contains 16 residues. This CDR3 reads CSVEGLAGGYQETQYF.

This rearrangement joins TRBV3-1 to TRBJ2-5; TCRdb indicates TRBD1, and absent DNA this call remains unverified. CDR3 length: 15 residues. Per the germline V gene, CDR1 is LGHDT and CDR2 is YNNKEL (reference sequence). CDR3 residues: CASSWGQGHQETQYF.